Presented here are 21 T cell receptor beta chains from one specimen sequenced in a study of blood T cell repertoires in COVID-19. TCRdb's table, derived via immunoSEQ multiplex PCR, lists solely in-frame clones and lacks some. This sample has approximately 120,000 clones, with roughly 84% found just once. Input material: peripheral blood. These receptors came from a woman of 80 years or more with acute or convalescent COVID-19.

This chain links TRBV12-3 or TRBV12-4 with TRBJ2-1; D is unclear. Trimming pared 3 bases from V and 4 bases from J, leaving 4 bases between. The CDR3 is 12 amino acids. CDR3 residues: CASSFRYNEQFF. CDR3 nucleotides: TGTGCCAGCAGTTTTCGGTACAATGAGCAGTTCTTC.

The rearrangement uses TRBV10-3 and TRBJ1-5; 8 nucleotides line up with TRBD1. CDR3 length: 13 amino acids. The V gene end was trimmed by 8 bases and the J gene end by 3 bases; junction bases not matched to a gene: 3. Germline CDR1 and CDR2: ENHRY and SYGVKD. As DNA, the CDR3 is TGTGCCATCGGACAGGGCAACAATCAGCCCCAGCATTTT. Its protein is CAIGQGNNQPQHF.

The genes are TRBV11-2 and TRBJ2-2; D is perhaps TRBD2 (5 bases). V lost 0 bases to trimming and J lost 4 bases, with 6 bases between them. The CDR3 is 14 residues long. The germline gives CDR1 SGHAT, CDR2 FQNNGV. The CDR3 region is CASSLERATGELFF. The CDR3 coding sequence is TGTGCCAGCAGCTTAGAGAGGGCCACCGGGGAGCTGTTTTTT.

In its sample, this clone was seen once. Written as DNA, the CDR3 is TGTGCCAGCAGCTTAATGGGGCGGGGTCAGCACACTGAAGCTTTCTTT. Translating gives CASSLMGRGQHTEAFF. This chain uses TRBV7-2 with TRBJ1-1; D is possibly TRBD1 (5 bases). V lost 2 bases and J lost 3, with 16 bases in between. Germline CDR1 is SGHTA and CDR2 is FQGNSA. This CDR3 region has 16 residues.

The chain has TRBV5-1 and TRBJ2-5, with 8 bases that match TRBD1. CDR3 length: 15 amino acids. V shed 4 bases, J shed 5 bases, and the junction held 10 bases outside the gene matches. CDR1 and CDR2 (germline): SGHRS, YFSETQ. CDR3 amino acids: CASSRATGARETQYF. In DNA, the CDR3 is TGCGCCAGCAGCAGAGCGACAGGGGCCCGGGAGACCCAGTACTTC.

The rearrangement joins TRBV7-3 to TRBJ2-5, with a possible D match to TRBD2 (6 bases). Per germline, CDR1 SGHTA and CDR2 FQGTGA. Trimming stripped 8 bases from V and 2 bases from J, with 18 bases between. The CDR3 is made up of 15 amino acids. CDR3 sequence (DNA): TGTGCCAGCGCCGTGGGGCTAGCGCGTCAAGAGACCCAGTACTTC. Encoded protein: CASAVGLARQETQYF.

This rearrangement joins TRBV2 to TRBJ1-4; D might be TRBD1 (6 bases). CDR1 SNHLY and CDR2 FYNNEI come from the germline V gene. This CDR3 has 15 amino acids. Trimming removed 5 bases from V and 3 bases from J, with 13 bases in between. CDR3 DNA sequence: TGTGCCAGCAGTCCCGAGGGGGTGGCTAATGAAAAACTGTTTTTT. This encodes CASSPEGVANEKLFF.

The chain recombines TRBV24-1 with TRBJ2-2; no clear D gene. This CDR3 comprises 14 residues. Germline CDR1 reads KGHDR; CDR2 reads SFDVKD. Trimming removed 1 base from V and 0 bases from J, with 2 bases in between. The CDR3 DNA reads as TGTGCCACCAGTGATTTCGCGAACACCGGGGAGCTGTTTTTT. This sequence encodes CATSDFANTGELFF.

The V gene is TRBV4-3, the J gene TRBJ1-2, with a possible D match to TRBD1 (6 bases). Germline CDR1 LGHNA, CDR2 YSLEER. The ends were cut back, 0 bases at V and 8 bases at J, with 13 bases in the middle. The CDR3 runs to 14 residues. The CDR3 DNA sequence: TGCGCCAGCAGCCAAGAAGGGGGGAGGGGCGGCTACACCTTC. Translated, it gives CASSQEGGRGGYTF.

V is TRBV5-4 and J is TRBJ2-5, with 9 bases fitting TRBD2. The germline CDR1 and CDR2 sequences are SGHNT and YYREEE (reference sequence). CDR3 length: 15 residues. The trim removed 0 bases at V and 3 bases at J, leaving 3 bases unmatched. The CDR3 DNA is TGTGCCAGCAGCTTGGGGGTAGCGGGGGAAGAGACCCAGTACTTC. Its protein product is CASSLGVAGEETQYF. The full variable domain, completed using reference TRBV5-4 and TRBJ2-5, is ETGVTQSPTHLIKTRGQQVTLRCSSQSGHNTVSWYQQALGQGPQFIFQYYREEENGRGNFPPRFSGLQFPNYSSELNVNALELDDSALYLCASSLGVAGEETQYFGPGTRLLVL.

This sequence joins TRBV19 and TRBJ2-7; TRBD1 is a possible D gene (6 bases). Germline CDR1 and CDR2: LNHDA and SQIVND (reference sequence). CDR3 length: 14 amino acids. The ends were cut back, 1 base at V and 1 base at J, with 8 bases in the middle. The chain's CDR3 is CASSIAGTSYEQYF. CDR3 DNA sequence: TGTGCCAGTAGTATAGCTGGGACATCCTACGAGCAGTACTTC. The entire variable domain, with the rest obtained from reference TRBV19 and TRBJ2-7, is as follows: DGGITQSPKYLFRKEGQNVTLSCEQNLNHDAMYWYRQDPGQGLRLIYYSQIVNDFQKGDIAEGYSVSREKKESFPLTVTSAQKNPTAFYLCASSIAGTSYEQYFGPGTRLTVT.

CDR3 nucleotide sequence: TGTGCCAGCTCACAACAGGGGAACCTTAACACTGAAGCTTTCTTT. This codes for CASSQQGNLNTEAFF. The rearrangement uses TRBV18 and TRBJ1-1; 7 nucleotides match TRBD1. Trimming removed 4 bases from V and 2 bases from J; junction bases left unmatched: 7. The V gene's germline CDR1 is KGHSH and CDR2 LQKENI. The CDR3 consists of 15 residues. The full variable domain, its missing parts supplied by reference TRBV18 and TRBJ1-1, is NAGVMQNPRHLVRRRGQEARLRCSPMKGHSHVYWYRQLPEEGLKFMVYLQKENIIDESGMPKERFSAEFPKEGPSILRIQQVVRGDSAAYFCASSQQGNLNTEAFFGQGTRLTVV.

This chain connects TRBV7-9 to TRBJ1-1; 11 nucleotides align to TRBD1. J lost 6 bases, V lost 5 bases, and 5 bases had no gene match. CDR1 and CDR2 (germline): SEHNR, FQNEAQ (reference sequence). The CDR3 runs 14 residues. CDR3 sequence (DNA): TGTGCCAGCAGCCAGGACAGGGGGCGGGCTGAAGCTTTCTTT. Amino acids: CASSQDRGRAEAFF.

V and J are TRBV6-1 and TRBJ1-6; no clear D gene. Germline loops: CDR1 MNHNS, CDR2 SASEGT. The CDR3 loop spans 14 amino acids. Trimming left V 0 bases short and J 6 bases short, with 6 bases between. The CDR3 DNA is TGTGCCAGCAGTGAAGCGCCGAGTAATTCACCCCTCCACTTT. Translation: CASSEAPSNSPLHF.

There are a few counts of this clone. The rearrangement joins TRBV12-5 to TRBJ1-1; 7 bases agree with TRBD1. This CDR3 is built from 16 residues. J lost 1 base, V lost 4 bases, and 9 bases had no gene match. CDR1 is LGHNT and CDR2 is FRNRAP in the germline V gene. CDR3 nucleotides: TGTGCTAGTGGTTCAAAAGACAGGGTTGGGAACACTGAAGCTTTCTTT. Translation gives CASGSKDRVGNTEAFF. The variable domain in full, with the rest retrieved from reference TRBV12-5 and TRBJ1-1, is DARVTQTPRHKVTEMGQEVTMRCQPILGHNTVFWYRQTMMQGLELLAYFRNRAPLDDSGMPKDRFSAEMPDATLATLKIQPSEPRDSAVYFCASGSKDRVGNTEAFFGQGTRLTVV.

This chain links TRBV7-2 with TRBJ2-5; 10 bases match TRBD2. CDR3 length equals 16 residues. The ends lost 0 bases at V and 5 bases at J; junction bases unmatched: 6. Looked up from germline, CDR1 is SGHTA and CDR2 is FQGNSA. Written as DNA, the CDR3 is TGTGCCAGCAGCTTAGCCCGAGCGGGGGGGCCGGAGACCCAGTACTTC. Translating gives CASSLARAGGPETQYF.

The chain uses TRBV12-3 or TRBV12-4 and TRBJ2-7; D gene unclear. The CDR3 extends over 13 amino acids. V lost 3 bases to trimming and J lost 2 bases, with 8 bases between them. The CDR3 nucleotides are TGTGCCAGCAGTTTGGCTTCCACCTACGAGCAGTACTTC. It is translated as CASSLASTYEQYF.

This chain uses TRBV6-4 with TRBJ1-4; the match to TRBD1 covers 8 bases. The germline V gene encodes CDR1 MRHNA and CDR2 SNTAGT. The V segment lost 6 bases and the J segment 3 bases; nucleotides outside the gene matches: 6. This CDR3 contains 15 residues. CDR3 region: CASSAGGGSNEKLFF. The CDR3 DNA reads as TGTGCCAGCAGCGCAGGGGGCGGATCTAATGAAAAACTGTTTTTT.

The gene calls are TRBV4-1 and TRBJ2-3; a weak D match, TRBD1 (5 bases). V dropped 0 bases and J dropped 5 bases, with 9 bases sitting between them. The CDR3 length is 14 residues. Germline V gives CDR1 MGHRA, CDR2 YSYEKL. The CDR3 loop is CASSQDRVRDTQYF. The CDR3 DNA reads TGCGCCAGCAGCCAAGACAGGGTGAGAGATACGCAGTATTTT.

This CDR3 is CASSYSGDTGELFF. In DNA form, the CDR3 reads TGTGCCAGCAGTTACTCAGGGGACACCGGGGAGCTGTTTTTT. The V gene is TRBV6-5, the J gene TRBJ2-2; possibly TRBD1 for D (5 bases). V lost 0 bases and J 3 bases, leaving 5 bases between the germline ends. CDR3 length: 14 amino acids. Germline values: CDR1 MNHEY, CDR2 SVGAGI.

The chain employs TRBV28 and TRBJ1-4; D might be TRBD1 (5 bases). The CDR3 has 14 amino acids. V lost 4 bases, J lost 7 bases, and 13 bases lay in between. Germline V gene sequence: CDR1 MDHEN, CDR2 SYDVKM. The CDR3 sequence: CASSSPGTFEKLFF. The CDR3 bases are TGTGCCAGCAGTTCGCCCGGGACTTTTGAAAAACTGTTTTTT.